This paragraph reports one TCR beta chain. These data come from a study of blood T cell repertoires in COVID-19. TCRdb's copy holds only in-frame clones and misses some; the assay was immunoSEQ multiplex PCR. The table lists 350,000 to 450,000 clones, around 84% of them singletons. This CDR3 is built from 15 residues. Germline CDR1 and CDR2: SGHNT and YYREEE (reference sequence). The V segment lost 4 bases and the J segment 8 bases; nucleotides outside the gene matches: 10. Sequencing input: peripheral blood. The chain employs TRBV5-4 and TRBJ1-2; 11 nucleotides line up with TRBD1. This receptor was identified in a woman aged 18-29 years with acute or convalescent COVID-19. The CDR3 is CASSRGDRGVAGYTF. The CDR3 bases are TGTGCCAGCAGCCGAGGGGACAGGGGGGTTGCCGGCTACACCTTC. The full variable domain, its missing parts supplied by reference TRBV5-4 and TRBJ1-2, is ETGVTQSPTHLIKTRGQQVTLRCSSQSGHNTVSWYQQALGQGPQFIFQYYREEENGRGNFPPRFSGLQFPNYSSELNVNALELDDSALYLCASSRGDRGVAGYTFGSGTRLTVV.